This TCR beta chain emerged from a study of cytomegalovirus exposure and HLA in healthy donors. V was pared by 2 bases and J by 2 bases, with 5 bases between. Looked up from germline, CDR1 is LGHNA and CDR2 is YSLEER. The CDR3 covers 13 residues. This clone was counted only a few times. The antigen is undetermined. Researchers ran the PCR with 60 Vbeta and 13 Jbeta primers. TCRdb's copy holds only in-frame clones and misses some; the assay was immunoSEQ multiplex PCR. The sample includes about 130,000 clones, around 74% of them seen just once. Regarding the study as a whole: Most TCR sequences were rare, but some public TCRs occurred in many donors.

The receptor comes from a woman in her forties or fifties in good health and CMV-seropositive. The chain employs TRBV4-3 and TRBJ2-3; unclear D gene. The sample comprised PBMCs. CDR3 sequence (DNA): TGCGCCAGCAGCCAATATTACACAGATACGCAGTATTTT. The encoded protein is CASSQYYTDTQYF.